This T cell receptor beta chain originates from a study of beta chain features in type 1 diabetes. Points from the study as a whole: Moderate yet significant TCRB CDR3 shortening was seen in Type 1 diabetes patients in all four CD4+ subsets.

This clone was counted between two and nine times. Its antigen is as yet unknown. The investigators reverse transcribed all of the isolated RNA, so they sequenced expressed TCRB transcripts. Samples of naive, central memory and regulatory T cells yielded a mean of about 3.4 million reads. Measured with immunoSEQ multiplex PCR; TCRdb has only the in-frame clones, and not every one. The profile covers 150,000 to 190,000 clones, with 10% appearing a single time and roughly 0.45% taken by the ten largest. This TCR derives from a young man with type 1 diabetes. The source material was central memory CD4+ T cells from blood.

CDR3 residues: CASSRDRETEAFF. The DNA of the CDR3 is TGTGCCAGCAGCCGGGACAGGGAGACTGAAGCTTTCTTT. This rearrangement joins TRBV11-1 to TRBJ1-1; the match to TRBD1 covers 9 bases. V dropped 5 bases and J dropped 5; count of bases not matched to a gene: 3. This CDR3 has 13 residues. CDR1 is SGHAT and CDR2 is FQDESV in the germline V gene (reference sequence).